The clone carrying this TCR beta chain was detected only once. It was during active infection that Seattle patients were enrolled and then longitudinally followed. Under the authors' procedure: Researchers report that nucleated cell counts were estimated from reference gene primer amplification. Libraries were prepared by immunoSEQ multiplex PCR; TCRdb keeps only in-frame clonotypes and omits some of them. Clone size and the V and J calls come from that table; the DNA yielded D and trimming. There are about 160,000 clones in the sample; over 80% occur only once, and about 4.8% lies in the top ten. The sample is drawn from a study of blood T cell repertoires in COVID-19. About the research overall: The samples span acute and convalescent COVID-19 from the United States, Italy and Spain. PBMCs, B-cell-depleted T cells, or T cells were the source of the cDNA or gDNA that made up the material.

The CDR3 has 15 amino acids. V was pared by 4 bases and J by 3 bases, with 7 bases of the junction left unmatched. From germline, CDR1 is SGHDN and CDR2 FVKESK. V gene TRBV14 combines with J gene TRBJ2-7; 9 nucleotides match TRBD1. This receptor was taken from a man between 25 and 39 years old with COVID-19, enrolled during active disease. Sequencing input: peripheral blood. The CDR3 here is CASSPGQGFVYEQYF. CDR3 DNA sequence: TGTGCCAGCAGCCCGGGACAGGGCTTCGTCTACGAGCAGTACTTC.